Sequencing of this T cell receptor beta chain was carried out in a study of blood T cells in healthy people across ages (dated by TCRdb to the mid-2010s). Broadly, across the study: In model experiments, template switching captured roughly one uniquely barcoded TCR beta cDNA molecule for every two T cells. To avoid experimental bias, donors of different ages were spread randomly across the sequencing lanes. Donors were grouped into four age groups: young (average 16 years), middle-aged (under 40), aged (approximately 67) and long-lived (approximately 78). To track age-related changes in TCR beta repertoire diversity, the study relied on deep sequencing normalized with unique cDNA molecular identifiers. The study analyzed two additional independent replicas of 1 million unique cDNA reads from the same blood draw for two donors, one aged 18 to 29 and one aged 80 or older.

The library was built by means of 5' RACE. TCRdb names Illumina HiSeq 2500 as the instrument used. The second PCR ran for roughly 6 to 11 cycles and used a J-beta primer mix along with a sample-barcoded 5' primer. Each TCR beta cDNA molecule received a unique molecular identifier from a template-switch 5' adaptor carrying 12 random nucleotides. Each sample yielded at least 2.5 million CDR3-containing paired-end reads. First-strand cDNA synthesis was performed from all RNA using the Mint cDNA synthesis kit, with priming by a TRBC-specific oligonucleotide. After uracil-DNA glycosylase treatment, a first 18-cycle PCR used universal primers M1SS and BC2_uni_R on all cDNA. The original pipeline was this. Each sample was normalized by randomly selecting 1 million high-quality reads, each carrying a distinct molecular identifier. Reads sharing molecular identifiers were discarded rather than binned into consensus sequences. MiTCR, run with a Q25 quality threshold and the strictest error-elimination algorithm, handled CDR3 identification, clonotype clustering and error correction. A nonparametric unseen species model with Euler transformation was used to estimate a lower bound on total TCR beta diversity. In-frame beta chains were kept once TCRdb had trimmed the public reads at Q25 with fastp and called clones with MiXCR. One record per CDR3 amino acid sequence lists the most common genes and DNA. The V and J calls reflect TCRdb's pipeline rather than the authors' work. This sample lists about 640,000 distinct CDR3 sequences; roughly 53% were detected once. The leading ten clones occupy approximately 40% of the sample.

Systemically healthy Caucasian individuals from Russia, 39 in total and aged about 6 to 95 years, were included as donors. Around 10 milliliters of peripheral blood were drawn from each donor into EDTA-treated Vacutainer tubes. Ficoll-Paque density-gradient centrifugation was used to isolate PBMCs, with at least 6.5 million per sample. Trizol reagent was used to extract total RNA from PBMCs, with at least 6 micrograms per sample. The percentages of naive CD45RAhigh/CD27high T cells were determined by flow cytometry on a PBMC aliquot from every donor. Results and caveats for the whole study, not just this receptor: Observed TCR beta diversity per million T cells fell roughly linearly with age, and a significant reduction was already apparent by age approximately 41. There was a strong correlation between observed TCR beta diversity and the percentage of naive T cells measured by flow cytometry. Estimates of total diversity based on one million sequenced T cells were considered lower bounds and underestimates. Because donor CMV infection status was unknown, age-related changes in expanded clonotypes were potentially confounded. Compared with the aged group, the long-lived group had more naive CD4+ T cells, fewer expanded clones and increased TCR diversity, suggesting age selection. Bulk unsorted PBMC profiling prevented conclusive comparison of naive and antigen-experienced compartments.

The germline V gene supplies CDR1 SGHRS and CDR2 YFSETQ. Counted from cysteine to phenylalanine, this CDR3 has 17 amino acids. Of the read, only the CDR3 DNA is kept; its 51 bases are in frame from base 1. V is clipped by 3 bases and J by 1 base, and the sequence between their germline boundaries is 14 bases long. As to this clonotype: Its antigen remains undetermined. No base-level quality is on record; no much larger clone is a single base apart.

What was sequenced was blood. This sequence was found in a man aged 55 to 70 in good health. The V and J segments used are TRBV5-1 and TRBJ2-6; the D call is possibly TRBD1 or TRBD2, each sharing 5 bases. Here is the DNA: TGCGCCAGCAGCTCGGCGTGGGGGTCATCTGGGGCCAACGTCCTGACTTTC. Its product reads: CASSSAWGSSGANVLTF.